A selection of T cell receptor beta chains follows, all from one sample in a study of blood T cell repertoires in COVID-19. Profiling relied on immunoSEQ multiplex PCR, and the TCRdb table lists in-frame clones only, not all of them. The table has under 200,000 clones, 82% seen once; the top ten hold about 8%. Sequencing was performed on peripheral blood. The receptors here all came from a woman aged 60-75 years with COVID-19, enrolled during active disease. Each CDR3 is given with its conserved first and last residue. The order of the fields is D gene, clone size, V gene, J gene, CDR3 protein, CDR3 DNA. D genes are given only for firm matches. The size of a clone is reported for some rows only, either as once, few or many, or as a class for expanded clones.

TRBD1	-	TRBV19	TRBJ1-1	CASSGGQGTAEAFF	TGTGCCAGTAGTGGAGGACAGGGAACCGCTGAAGCTTTCTTT
-	-	TRBV27	TRBJ1-1	CAEVIQNTEAFF	TGTGCCGAGGTGATCCAGAACACTGAAGCTTTCTTT
-	-	TRBV27	TRBJ1-2	CARPPRDYGYTF	TGTGCCAGGCCCCCCCGGGACTATGGCTACACCTTC
-	-	TRBV9	TRBJ1-2	CASSVDESDYGYTF	TGTGCCAGCAGCGTAGACGAGAGCGACTATGGCTACACCTTC
TRBD1	once	TRBV19	TRBJ1-4	CASSKNDRVDEKLFF	TGTGCCAGTAGTAAAAATGACAGGGTGGATGAAAAACTGTTTTTT
-	-	TRBV6-5	TRBJ1-6	CASSYSKSDYNSPLHF	TGTGCCAGCAGTTACTCGAAGTCAGACTATAATTCACCCCTCCACTTT
TRBD1	-	TRBV5-1	TRBJ2-2	CASSPGQGLAGELFF	TGCGCCAGCAGCCCGGGACAGGGCCTCGCCGGGGAGCTGTTTTTT
TRBD1	-	TRBV5-6	TRBJ2-6	CASSWPGQVSSGANVLTF	TGTGCCAGCAGCTGGCCGGGACAGGTCTCCTCTGGGGCCAACGTCCTGACTTTC
TRBD2	-	TRBV4-2	TRBJ2-5	CASSPTGLAGYQETQYF	TGTGCCAGCAGCCCCACTGGACTAGCGGGATACCAAGAGACCCAGTACTTC
-	-	TRBV4-3	TRBJ1-3	CASSQDGTGGNTIYF	TGCGCCAGCAGCCAAGATGGAACGGGGGGAAACACCATATATTTT
TRBD1	-	TRBV28	TRBJ1-5	CASRGQGDNQPQHF	TGTGCCAGCAGGGGACAGGGTGACAATCAGCCCCAGCATTTT
-	once	TRBV27	TRBJ2-2	CASSGLLPGPLNTGELFF	TGTGCCAGCTCCGGACTACTCCCGGGACCACTGAACACCGGGGAGCTGTTTTTT
TRBD2	once	TRBV5-4	TRBJ2-3	CASSSRLAGGTDTQYF	TGTGCCAGCAGTTCTAGACTAGCGGGGGGCACAGATACGCAGTATTTT
TRBD1	once	TRBV9	TRBJ1-3	CASSDRGNGNTIYF	TGTGCCAGCAGCGACAGGGGGAACGGAAACACCATATATTTT
-	-	TRBV7-2	TRBJ2-2	CASRKKTGFTGELFF	TGTGCCAGCAGAAAAAAGACAGGTTTTACCGGGGAGCTGTTTTTT
-	once	TRBV5-1	TRBJ2-5	CASSLIGSQGEGTQYF	TGCGCCAGCAGCTTGATCGGCAGCCAAGGGGAAGGGACCCAGTACTTC
-	-	TRBV7-3	TRBJ2-3	CASSLTGQGGDTQYF	TGTGCCAGCAGCTTAACGGGTCAGGGGGGCGATACGCAGTATTTT
TRBD2	-	TRBV10-3	TRBJ2-7	CAISESELAGAYEQYF	TGTGCCATCAGTGAGTCGGAGTTAGCGGGAGCCTACGAGCAGTACTTC
TRBD2	few	TRBV7-9	TRBJ2-1	CASSLLSGEAGAYNEQFF	TGTGCCAGCAGCTTATTATCGGGGGAAGCGGGGGCCTACAATGAGCAGTTCTTC
-	few	TRBV21-1	TRBJ1-6	CASSTGQESRSYNSPLHF	TGTGCCAGCAGCACTGGACAGGAAAGTAGGTCCTATAATTCACCCCTCCACTTT
-	medium-sized	TRBV24-1	TRBJ1-2	CATSESADYGYTF	TGTGCCACCAGTGAGTCTGCGGACTATGGCTACACCTTC
TRBD1	-	TRBV19	TRBJ1-2	CASWDRDNYGYTF	TGTGCCAGCTGGGACAGGGATAACTATGGCTACACCTTC
-	-	TRBV29-1	TRBJ1-1	CSAERWQGTEAFF	TGCAGCGCCGAACGGTGGCAGGGAACTGAAGCTTTCTTT
TRBD1	once	TRBV7-3	TRBJ1-2	CASSLTGGGQNTF	TGTGCCAGCAGCTTGACAGGGGGCGGGCAGAACACCTTC
-	-	TRBV7-2	TRBJ1-5	CASSLAAQQPQHF	TGTGCCAGCAGCTTAGCCGCACAACAGCCCCAGCATTTT
TRBD2	-	TRBV9	TRBJ2-5	CASSTGLAGQETQYF	TGTGCCAGCAGCACTGGACTAGCGGGACAAGAGACCCAGTACTTC
-	-	TRBV11-3	TRBJ2-3	CASSRRTGQDTQYF	TGTGCCAGCAGCCGTCGCACAGGCCAAGATACGCAGTATTTT
-	once	TRBV5-4	TRBJ2-5	CASSLVPVEETQYF	TGTGCCAGCAGCTTGGTTCCGGTCGAAGAGACCCAGTACTTC
TRBD2	-	TRBV29-1	TRBJ2-1	CSVEISWTSRNEQFF	TGCAGCGTTGAAATTTCATGGACTAGCCGCAATGAGCAGTTCTTC
TRBD2	-	TRBV6-2/TRBV6-3	TRBJ2-2	CASSSSRLAGVGELFF	TGTGCCAGCAGTTCCTCCAGACTAGCGGGGGTCGGGGAGCTGTTTTTT
-	-	TRBV7-9	TRBJ2-4	CASSSLGGGKNIQYF	TGTGCCAGCAGTTCCCTAGGGGGGGGGAAAAACATTCAGTACTTC
TRBD2	-	TRBV6-2/TRBV6-3	TRBJ2-7	CASSGGSYEQYF	TGTGCCAGCAGCGGCGGGAGCTACGAGCAGTACTTC
-	-	TRBV3-1/TRBV3-2	TRBJ2-1	CASSPTVTDNEQFF	TGTGCCAGCAGCCCAACAGTTACCGACAATGAGCAGTTCTTC
TRBD1	-	TRBV5-5	TRBJ1-2	CASSGPPGTDANYGYTF	TGTGCCAGCAGCGGACCGCCCGGGACAGACGCTAACTATGGCTACACCTTC
TRBD1	-	TRBV5-1	TRBJ2-1	CASSLDRGTGEQFF	TGCGCCAGCAGCTTGGACAGGGGAACGGGTGAGCAGTTCTTC
-	-	TRBV6-6	TRBJ2-7	CASSRYQRRNYEQYF	TGTGCCAGCAGCCGCTACCAAAGGCGGAACTACGAGCAGTACTTC
-	-	TRBV5-4	TRBJ1-2	CASSLAFGPEAPYGYTF	TGTGCCAGCAGCTTGGCGTTTGGCCCGGAGGCCCCCTATGGCTACACCTTC
TRBD1	-	TRBV28	TRBJ1-5	CASSRGQGSNQPQHF	TGTGCCAGCAGCCGAGGACAGGGGAGCAATCAGCCCCAGCATTTT
TRBD1	-	TRBV10-3	TRBJ1-4	CATKDRDRGMANEKLFF	TGTGCCACTAAGGACCGGGACAGGGGTATGGCTAATGAAAAACTGTTTTTT
-	-	TRBV6-5	TRBJ1-5	CASSKIGLGNQPQHF	TGTGCCAGCAGTAAAATCGGACTAGGCAATCAGCCCCAGCATTTT
TRBD1	-	TRBV28	TRBJ1-6	CASSRGQLNSPLHF	TGTGCCAGCAGCCGGGGACAGCTTAATTCACCCCTCCACTTT
TRBD1	-	TRBV7-9	TRBJ1-1	CASSLAQGGNTEAFF	TGTGCCAGCAGCTTAGCGCAGGGGGGAAACACTGAAGCTTTCTTT
-	-	TRBV6-4	TRBJ1-4	CASSWMRANEKLFF	TGTGCCAGCAGTTGGATGAGGGCTAATGAAAAACTGTTTTTT
-	-	TRBV5-5	TRBJ1-2	CASSLPGAGNYGYTF	TGTGCCAGCAGCTTGCCAGGGGCAGGGAACTATGGCTACACCTTC
TRBD1	once	TRBV30	TRBJ1-5	CAWGQPTGTAYSNQPQHF	TGTGCCTGGGGACAACCCACGGGGACAGCATATAGCAATCAGCCCCAGCATTTT
TRBD1	few	TRBV7-2	TRBJ2-5	CASSRLGRGQTQYF	TGTGCCAGCAGCCGCCTGGGCAGGGGGCAGACCCAGTACTTC
-	-	TRBV27	TRBJ1-1	CASRLQGGGTEAFF	TGTGCCAGCAGATTACAGGGAGGGGGAACTGAAGCTTTCTTT
-	-	TRBV19	TRBJ1-1	CASTIQSDMNTEAFF	TGTGCCAGTACCATACAATCCGATATGAACACTGAAGCTTTCTTT
-	-	TRBV19	TRBJ1-1	CASTLGGHQNTEAFF	TGTGCCAGTACCCTCGGCGGACACCAGAACACTGAAGCTTTCTTT